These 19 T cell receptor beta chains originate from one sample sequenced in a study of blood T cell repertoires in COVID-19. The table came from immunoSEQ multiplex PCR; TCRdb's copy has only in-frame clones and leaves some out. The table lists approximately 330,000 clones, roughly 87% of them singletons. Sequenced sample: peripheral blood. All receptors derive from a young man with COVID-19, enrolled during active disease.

The CDR3 reads CASSLARAPGGGSPLHF. CDR3 sequence (DNA): TGTGCCAGCAGCTTAGCGCGGGCTCCGGGAGGAGGTTCACCCCTCCACTTT. The chain couples TRBV7-2 to TRBJ1-6, with D unclear. The V end was cut by 0 bases, the J end by 9 bases, with 18 bases between. The CDR3 contains 17 residues. The germline gives CDR1 SGHTA, CDR2 FQGNSA. Complete variable domain (other parts from reference TRBV7-2 and TRBJ1-6): GAGVSQSPSNKVTEKGKDVELRCDPISGHTALYWYRQSLGQGLEFLIYFQGNSAPDKSGLPSDRFSAERTGGSVSTLTIQRTQQEDSAVYLCASSLARAPGGGSPLHFGNGTRLTVT.

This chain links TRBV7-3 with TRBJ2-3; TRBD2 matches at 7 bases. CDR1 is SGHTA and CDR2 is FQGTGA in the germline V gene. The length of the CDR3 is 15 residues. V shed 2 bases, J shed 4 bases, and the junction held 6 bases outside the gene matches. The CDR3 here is CASSLGTSDADTQYF. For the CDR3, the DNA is TGTGCCAGCAGCTTAGGCACTAGCGACGCAGATACGCAGTATTTT.

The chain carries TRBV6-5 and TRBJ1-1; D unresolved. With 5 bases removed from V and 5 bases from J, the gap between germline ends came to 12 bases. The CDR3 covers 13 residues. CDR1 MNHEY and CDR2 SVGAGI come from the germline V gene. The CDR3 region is CASSLLVETEAFF. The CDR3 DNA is TGTGCCAGCAGTCTCCTCGTGGAGACTGAAGCTTTCTTT.

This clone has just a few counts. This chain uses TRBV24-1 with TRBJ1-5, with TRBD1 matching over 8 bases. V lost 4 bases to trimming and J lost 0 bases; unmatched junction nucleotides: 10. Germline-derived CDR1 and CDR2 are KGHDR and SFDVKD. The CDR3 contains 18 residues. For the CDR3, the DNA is TGTGCCACCAGTGACCTCGGACAGGGAGCGGATAGCAATCAGCCCCAGCATTTT. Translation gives CATSDLGQGADSNQPQHF.

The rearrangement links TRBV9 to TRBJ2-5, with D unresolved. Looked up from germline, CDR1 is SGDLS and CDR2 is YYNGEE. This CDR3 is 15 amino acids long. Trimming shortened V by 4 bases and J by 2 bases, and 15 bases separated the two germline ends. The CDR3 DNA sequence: TGTGCCAGCAGCCCCGGCGGTCTTTCGCAAGAGACCCAGTACTTC. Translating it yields CASSPGGLSQETQYF. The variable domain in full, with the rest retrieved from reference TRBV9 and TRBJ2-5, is DSGVTQTPKHLITATGQRVTLRCSPRSGDLSVYWYQQSLDQGLQFLIQYYNGEERAKGNILERFSAQQFPDLHSELNLSSLELGDSALYFCASSPGGLSQETQYFGPGTRLLVL.

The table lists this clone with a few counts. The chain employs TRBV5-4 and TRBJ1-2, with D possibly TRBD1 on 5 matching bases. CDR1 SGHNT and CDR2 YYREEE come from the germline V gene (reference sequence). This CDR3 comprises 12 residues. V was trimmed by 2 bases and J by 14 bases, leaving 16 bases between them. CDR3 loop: CASSFGQGVRTF. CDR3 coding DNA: TGTGCCAGCAGCTTCGGCCAGGGTGTGAGAACCTTC.

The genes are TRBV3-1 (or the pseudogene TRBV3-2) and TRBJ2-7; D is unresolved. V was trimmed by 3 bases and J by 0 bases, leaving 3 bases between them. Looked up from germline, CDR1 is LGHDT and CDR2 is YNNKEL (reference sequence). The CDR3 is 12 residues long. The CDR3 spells CASSHFSYEQYF. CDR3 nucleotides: TGTGCCAGCAGCCACTTCTCCTACGAGCAGTACTTC.

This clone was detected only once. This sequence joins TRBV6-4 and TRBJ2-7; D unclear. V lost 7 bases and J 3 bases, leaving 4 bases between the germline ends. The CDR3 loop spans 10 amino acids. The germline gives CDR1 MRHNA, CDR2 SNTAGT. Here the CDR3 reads CASKHYEQYF. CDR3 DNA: TGTGCCAGCAAGCACTACGAGCAGTACTTC.

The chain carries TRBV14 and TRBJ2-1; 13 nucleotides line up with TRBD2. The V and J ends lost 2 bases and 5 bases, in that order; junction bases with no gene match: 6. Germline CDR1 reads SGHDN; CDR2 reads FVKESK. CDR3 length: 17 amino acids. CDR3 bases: TGTGCCAGCAGCCAATACTGGGGACTAGCGGGGAACAATGAGCAGTTCTTC. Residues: CASSQYWGLAGNNEQFF.

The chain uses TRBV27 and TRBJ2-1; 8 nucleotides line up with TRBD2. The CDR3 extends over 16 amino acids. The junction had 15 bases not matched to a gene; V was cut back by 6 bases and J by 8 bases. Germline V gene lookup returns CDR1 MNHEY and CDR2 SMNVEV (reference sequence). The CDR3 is CASSRAGLVYGDEQFF. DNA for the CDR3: TGTGCCAGCAGCAGGGCGGGACTAGTTTACGGGGATGAGCAGTTCTTC.

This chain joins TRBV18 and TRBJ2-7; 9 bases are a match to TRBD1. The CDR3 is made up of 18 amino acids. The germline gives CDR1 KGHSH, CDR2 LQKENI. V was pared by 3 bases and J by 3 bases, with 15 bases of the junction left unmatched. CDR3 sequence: CASSPHSPGTGNSYEQYF. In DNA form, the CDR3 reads TGTGCCAGCTCACCCCACAGTCCAGGGACAGGGAATAGCTACGAGCAGTACTTC.

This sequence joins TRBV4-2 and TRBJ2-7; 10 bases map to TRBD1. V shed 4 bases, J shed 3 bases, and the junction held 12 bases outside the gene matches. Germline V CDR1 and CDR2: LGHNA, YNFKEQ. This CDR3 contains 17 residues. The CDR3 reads CASSRDSGTGAVYEQYF. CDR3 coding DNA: TGTGCCAGCAGCCGAGATTCCGGGACAGGGGCAGTCTACGAGCAGTACTTC.

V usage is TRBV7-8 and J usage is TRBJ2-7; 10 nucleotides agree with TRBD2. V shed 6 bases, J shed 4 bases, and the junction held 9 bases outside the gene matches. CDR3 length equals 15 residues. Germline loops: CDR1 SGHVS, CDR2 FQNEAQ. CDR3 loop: CASRLSSGSLYEQYF. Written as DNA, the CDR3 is TGTGCCAGCAGGCTCTCTAGCGGGAGTTTATACGAGCAGTACTTC.

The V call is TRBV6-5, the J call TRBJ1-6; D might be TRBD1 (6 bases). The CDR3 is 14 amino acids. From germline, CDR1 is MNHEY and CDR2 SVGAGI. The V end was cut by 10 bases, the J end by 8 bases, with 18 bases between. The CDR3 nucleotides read TGTGCCACAAAAGGGGGACACGGGGATTCACCCCTCCACTTT. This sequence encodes CATKGGHGDSPLHF.

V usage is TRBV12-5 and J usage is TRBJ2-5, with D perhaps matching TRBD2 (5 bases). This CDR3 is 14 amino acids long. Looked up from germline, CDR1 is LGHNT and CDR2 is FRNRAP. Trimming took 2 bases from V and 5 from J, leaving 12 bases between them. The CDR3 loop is CASGLSPGMETQYF. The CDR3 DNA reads TGTGCTAGTGGTTTGAGTCCCGGGATGGAGACCCAGTACTTC.

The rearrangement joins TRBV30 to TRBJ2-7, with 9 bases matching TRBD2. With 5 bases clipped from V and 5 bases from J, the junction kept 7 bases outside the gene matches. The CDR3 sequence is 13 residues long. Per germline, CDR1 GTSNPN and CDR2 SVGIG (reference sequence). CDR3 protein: CAWVASGTNEQYF. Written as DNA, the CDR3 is TGTGCCTGGGTGGCTAGCGGGACCAACGAGCAGTACTTC.

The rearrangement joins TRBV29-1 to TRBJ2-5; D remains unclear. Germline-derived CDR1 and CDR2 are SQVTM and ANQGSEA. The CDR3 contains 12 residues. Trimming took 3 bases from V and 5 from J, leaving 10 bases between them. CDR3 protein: CSVEGPHETQYF. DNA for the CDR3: TGCAGCGTTGAGGGCCCGCATGAGACCCAGTACTTC.

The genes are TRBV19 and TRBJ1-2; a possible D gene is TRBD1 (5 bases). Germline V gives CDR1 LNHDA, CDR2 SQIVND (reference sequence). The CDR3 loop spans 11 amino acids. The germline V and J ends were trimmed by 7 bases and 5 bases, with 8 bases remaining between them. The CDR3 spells CASTRGYGYTF. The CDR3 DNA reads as TGTGCCAGTACCCGGGGGTATGGCTACACCTTC. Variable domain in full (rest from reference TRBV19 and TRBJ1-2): DGGITQSPKYLFRKEGQNVTLSCEQNLNHDAMYWYRQDPGQGLRLIYYSQIVNDFQKGDIAEGYSVSREKKESFPLTVTSAQKNPTAFYLCASTRGYGYTFGSGTRLTVV.

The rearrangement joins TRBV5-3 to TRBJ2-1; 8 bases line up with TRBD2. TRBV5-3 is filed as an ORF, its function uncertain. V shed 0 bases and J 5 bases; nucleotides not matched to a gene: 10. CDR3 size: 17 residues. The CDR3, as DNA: TGTGCCAGAAGCTTGGTTGCCGCGGGAGGCGACGACAATGAGCAGTTCTTC. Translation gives CARSLVAAGGDDNEQFF.